The source of this T cell receptor (beta chain) is a study of shared clonotypes between healthy human individuals (dated by TCRdb to 2020 to 2022). Background on the whole study: The cohort included a few men and a couple of women between 18 and 49 years of age. Per donor, three plates each were used for CD4 naive and CD4 memory, two for CD8 naive, and one for CD8 memory. To increase sequencing depth and limit assay-specific biases, TCR repertoire library preparation and sequencing were carried out by different laboratories using diverse techniques. Each donor's leukapheresis produced roughly between about 0.85 and 10 billion PBMCs. Blood TCR repertoires of about five healthy adults were deeply sequenced to estimate repertoire size and the extent of clonotype sharing between individuals.

TCR CDR3 regions were amplified from genomic DNA by multiplex PCR using the deep immunoSEQ assay. Genomic DNA extracted from each cell subset was distributed evenly over all wells of several immunoSEQ 96-well plates, and each plate served as one replicate. For sorted subsets, roughly 200 ng genomic DNA, equal to tens of thousands of T cell genomes, was loaded into each replicate PCR. Purified libraries were measured with a Qubit 3.0 fluorometer, size-checked on a Bioanalyzer 2100, and measured again with the KAPA Library Quantification kit. A separate single-read 150-cycle Illumina NextSeq 550 flow cell was used to sequence each immunoSEQ 96-well plate. In the source study's methods: The immunoSEQ output contained only junctional sequences without quality scores, so filtering could not match that applied to full-length reads. Sequences were annotated with PyIR, a Python wrapper for IgBLAST v1.9, using IMGT germline references to assign V/J genes and CDR3. Any read was removed if the V/J assignment was weak (E-value above 1e-6), the CDR3 was missing, or the read contained stop codons, out-of-frame junctions, or ambiguous translated residues. A V3J clonotype was defined by an identical inferred V gene, J gene, and CDR3 amino acid sequence. The percentage overlap between two repertoires was calculated by dividing the number of shared unique clonotypes by the size of the smaller repertoire. RTK rarefaction, the Chao1 estimator, and Recon v2.1 estimates of unobserved clonotypes were used to assess repertoire richness. OLGA was used to compute generation probabilities for all TCRbeta clonotypes that the gDNA method yielded from a few donors. Imported from immuneACCESS, the table was reduced by TCRdb to in-frame sequences with V and J called. These copies leave out some clones; in studies compared against another copy, an unresolved V gene accounts for under half, and the cause of the remainder is not known. Clone size and V and J calls were adopted from that table, with D and trimming inferred from the DNA. For this sample there are 2 million to 2.5 million clones; under 97% appear just once. More than 0.1% of the sample is held by the ten biggest clonotypes.

Donors were healthy HIV-negative adults with no recently reported acute infections or vaccinations. All donors were Caucasian adults living in Nashville, Tennessee, USA. CD4+ T cells were enriched by magnetic negative selection, after which naive cells were positively selected on CD45RA and the negative fraction was taken as the memory subset. Blood was collected by leukapheresis, and PBMCs were isolated by Ficoll-Histopaque density gradient centrifugation and then cryopreserved in liquid nitrogen vapor phase. Analytical flow cytometry was used to check the purity and quantity of each magnetically sorted T cell population. From each sorted fraction, genomic DNA was isolated and quantified by UV absorbance on a Nanodrop 2000c. Regarding this clone: Its antigen remains unidentified. The sample holds no much larger clone one base away, and base qualities are not on file.

The paper's findings and limits, for the study overall: Only blood was sampled, and tissue TCR repertoires likely differ from those in blood. Naive subsets generally had larger estimated clonotype richness than memory subsets. The genetic and exposure-history diversity represented was limited by the small number of donors. Sharing across several donors was observed for approximately 5% of naive CD4, about 4% of naive CD8, 2.3% of memory CD4, and approximately 0.41% of memory CD8 clonotypes. Clonotypes shared by all four sorted-subset donors showed higher generation probabilities than non-shared clonotypes. Even with the large sequencing depth, rarefaction of the sorted-subset datasets indicated that sequencing was incomplete. Pairwise subsampling led to the expectation that sequencing depth would affect the degree of clonotype sharing among donors.

The germline V gene (reference sequence) yields MNHNY for CDR1 and SVGAGI for CDR2. V and J lose 8 bases and 0 bases, and a span of 17 bases separates them. Taken from cysteine to phenylalanine, the CDR3 has 15 residues. Of the read, only the CDR3 DNA is kept; its 45 bases are in frame from base 1. The receptor comes from a man in his late teens or twenties in good health. The rearrangement joined TRBV6-6 to TRBJ2-7, and perhaps TRBD2 as D gene, on 7 matching bases. Source material: naive CD4+ T cells sorted from blood. Explained via the paper, the cell subset or site label denotes: CD45RA+ positively selected. Here the CDR3 is given as CASARKGGSSYEQYF. Here is the DNA: TGTGCCAGCGCACGGAAGGGGGGGTCCTCCTACGAGCAGTACTTC.